This T cell receptor beta chain stems from a study of liver allograft versus peripheral blood T cells. Study-wide context: Repertoires from peripheral blood of liver transplant recipients were compared with those inside their transplanted livers. Study-wide findings and caveats: Peripheral blood repertoires reportedly differed from the T cell receptor repertoires found inside liver allografts.

This CDR3 comprises 14 residues. From germline, CDR1 is SGHKS and CDR2 YYEKEE (reference sequence). Trimming removed 0 bases at V and 0 bases at J, with 3 bases between. TCRdb recomputed calls from the reads with MiXCR, one row per CDR3 protein. The profile shows several thousand distinct CDR3 sequences, over 15% of them singletons. By sample fraction, this clonotype is medium-sized. The antigen is not known. The TCR comes from a human patient who had a liver transplant. A share of the T cells may be of graft donor origin. The gene calls are TRBV5-5 and TRBJ1-4, with D uncertain. The CDR3 reads CASSLAATNEKLFF. In DNA form, the CDR3 reads TGTGCCAGCAGCTTGGCGGCAACTAATGAAAAACTGTTTTTT.